This TCR beta chain came from a study of blood T cell repertoires in COVID-19. Study overall: There were acute and convalescent COVID-19 samples, and they came from the United States, Italy and Spain.

The CDR3 loop spans 15 amino acids. V lost 3 bases and J lost 7, with 14 bases in between. The germline CDR1 and CDR2 sequences are KGHDR and SFDVKD. Sequencing was performed with immunoSEQ multiplex PCR; in TCRdb, only in-frame clones are kept and a portion is missing. This repertoire shows under 300,000 clones, 85% to 90% found once; its top ten account for around 2%. This clone was recorded a few times. This sequence was found in a woman aged 55-69 years in a cohort exposed to, infected with or recovered from COVID-19 (not recorded which). This chain links TRBV24-1 with TRBJ1-4; weak D call: TRBD1 (5 bases). The source material was PBMCs or T cells enriched from blood (not recorded which). CDR3: CATSDPGLGREKLFF. In nucleotides, the CDR3 is TGTGCCACCAGTGATCCAGGGTTGGGTCGTGAAAAACTGTTTTTT.